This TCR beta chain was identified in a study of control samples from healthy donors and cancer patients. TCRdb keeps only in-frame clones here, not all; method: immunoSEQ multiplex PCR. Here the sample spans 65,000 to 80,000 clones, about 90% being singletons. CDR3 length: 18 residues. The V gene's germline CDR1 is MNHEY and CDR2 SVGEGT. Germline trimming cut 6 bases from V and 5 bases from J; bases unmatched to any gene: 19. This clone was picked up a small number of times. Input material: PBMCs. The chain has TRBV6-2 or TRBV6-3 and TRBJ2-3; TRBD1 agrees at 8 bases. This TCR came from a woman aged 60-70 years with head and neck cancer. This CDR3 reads CASSSRPPATGDGDTQYF. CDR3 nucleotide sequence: TGTGCCAGCAGCTCACGACCGCCCGCGACAGGGGACGGAGATACGCAGTATTTT.